This T cell receptor (beta chain) was identified in a study of shared clonotypes between healthy human individuals. With 3 bases removed from V and 0 bases from J, the gap between germline ends came to 9 bases. Germline V gene data show CDR1 as SGDLS and CDR2 as YYNGEE. The CDR3 is 15 residues long. Input per replicate PCR of unsorted PBMC was around 0.3 ug DNA, corresponding to 32,000 or so T cell genomes. TCRdb's copy holds only in-frame clones and misses some; the assay was immunoSEQ multiplex PCR. The top ten clones hold approximately 13% of a sample with hundreds of thousands of clones, 70% to 80% of them seen once. Donors, without exception, were Caucasian adults residing in Nashville, Tennessee.

The V call is TRBV9, the J call TRBJ1-4, with D tentatively TRBD1 (5 bases). The sequence came from a woman aged 40 to 50 in good health. Some clones in this sample may be carry-over from other donors' samples. What was sequenced was PBMCs. This CDR3 reads CASSGDGATNEKLFF. The CDR3 nucleotides are TGTGCCAGCAGCGGGGACGGTGCAACTAATGAAAAACTGTTTTTT. Complete variable domain (other parts from reference TRBV9 and TRBJ1-4): DSGVTQTPKHLITATGQRVTLRCSPRSGDLSVYWYQQSLDQGLQFLIQYYNGEERAKGNILERFSAQQFPDLHSELNLSSLELGDSALYFCASSGDGATNEKLFFGSGTQLSVL.